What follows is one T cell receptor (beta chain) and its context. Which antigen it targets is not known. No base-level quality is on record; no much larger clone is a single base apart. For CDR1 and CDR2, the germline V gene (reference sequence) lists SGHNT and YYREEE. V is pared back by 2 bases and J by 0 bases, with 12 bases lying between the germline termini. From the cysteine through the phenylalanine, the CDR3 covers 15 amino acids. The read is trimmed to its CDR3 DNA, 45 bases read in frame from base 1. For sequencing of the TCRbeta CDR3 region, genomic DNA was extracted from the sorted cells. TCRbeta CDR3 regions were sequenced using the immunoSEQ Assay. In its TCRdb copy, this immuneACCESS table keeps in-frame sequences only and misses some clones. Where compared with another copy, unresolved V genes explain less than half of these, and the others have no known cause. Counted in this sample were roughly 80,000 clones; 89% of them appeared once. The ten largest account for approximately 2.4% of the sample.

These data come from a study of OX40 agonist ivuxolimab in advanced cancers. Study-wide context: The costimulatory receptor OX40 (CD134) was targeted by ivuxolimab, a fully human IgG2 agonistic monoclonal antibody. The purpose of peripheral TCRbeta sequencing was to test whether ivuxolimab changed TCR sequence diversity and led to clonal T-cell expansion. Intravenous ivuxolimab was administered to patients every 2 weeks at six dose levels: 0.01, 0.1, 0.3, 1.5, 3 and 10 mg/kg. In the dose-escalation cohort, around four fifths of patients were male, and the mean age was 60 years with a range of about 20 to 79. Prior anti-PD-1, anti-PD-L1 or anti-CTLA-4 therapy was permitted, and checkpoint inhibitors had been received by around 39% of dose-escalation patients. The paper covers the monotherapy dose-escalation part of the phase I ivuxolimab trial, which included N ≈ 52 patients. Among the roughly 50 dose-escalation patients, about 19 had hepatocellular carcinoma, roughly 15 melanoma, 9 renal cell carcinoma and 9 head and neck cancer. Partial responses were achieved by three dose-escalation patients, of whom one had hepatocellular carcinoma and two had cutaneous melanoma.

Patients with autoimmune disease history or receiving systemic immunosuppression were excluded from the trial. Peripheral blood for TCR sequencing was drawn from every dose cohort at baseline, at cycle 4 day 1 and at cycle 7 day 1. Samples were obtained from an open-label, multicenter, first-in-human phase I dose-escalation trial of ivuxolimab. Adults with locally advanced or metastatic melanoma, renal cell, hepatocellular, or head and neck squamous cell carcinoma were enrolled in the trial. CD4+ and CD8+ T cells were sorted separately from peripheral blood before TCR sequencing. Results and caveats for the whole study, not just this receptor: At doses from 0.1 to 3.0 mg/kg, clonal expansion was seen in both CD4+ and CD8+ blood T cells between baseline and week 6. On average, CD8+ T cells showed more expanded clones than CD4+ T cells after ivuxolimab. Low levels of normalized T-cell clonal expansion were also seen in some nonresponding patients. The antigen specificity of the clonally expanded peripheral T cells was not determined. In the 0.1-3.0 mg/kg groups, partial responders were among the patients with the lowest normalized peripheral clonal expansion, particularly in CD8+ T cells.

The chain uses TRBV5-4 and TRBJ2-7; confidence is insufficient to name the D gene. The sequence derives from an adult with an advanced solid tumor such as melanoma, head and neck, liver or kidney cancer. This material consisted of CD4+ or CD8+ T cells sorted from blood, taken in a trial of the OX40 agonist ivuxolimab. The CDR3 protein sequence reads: CASSFIGATSYEQYF. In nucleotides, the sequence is TGTGCCAGCAGCTTTATTGGCGCGACCTCCTACGAGCAGTACTTC.